Listed below are T cell receptor beta chains from one sample, sequenced in a study of vaccination and CD4 T cells after COVID-19. TCRdb re-derived calls from the PCR reads in MiXCR, one entry per CDR3 protein. The repertoire holds almost 7,500 distinct CDR3 sequences, roughly 29% seen once, with 33% in the top ten. No antigen has been identified for these receptors. Sequencing input: CD4+ T cells from blood, cultured in vitro. These receptors all stem from a human donor in good health. CDR3s leave out the opening cysteine and the closing phenylalanine or tryptophan. A D gene is named only where the DNA matches it firmly.

>12|TRBJ1-6|NA|TRBV5-1
ASSARDEGSPLH
>13|TRBJ2-1|NA|TRBV7-3
ASSLSRDPYNEQF
>12|TRBJ2-1|NA|TRBV18
ASSSDTSYNEQF
>9|TRBJ2-7|NA|TRBV7-2
ASSEGPLQY
>12|TRBJ2-5|NA|TRBV7-8
ASSLYENQETQY
>14|TRBJ1-5|TRBD1|TRBV18
ASSPNEGQGNQPQH
>12|TRBJ2-1|TRBD1|TRBV20-1
SASGLGQSNEQF
>13|TRBJ1-5|NA|TRBV6-1
ASILFRDKNQPQH
>12|TRBJ2-2|NA|TRBV5-6
ASSPGPGPGELF
>14|TRBJ2-3|TRBD2|TRBV27
ASSMTSGGPGGTQY
>13|TRBJ2-3|NA|TRBV29-1
SVEGLNGGTDTQY
>12|TRBJ2-7|TRBD1|TRBV20-1
SAPFGTGPYEQY
>14|TRBJ2-3|NA|TRBV6-1
ASSRDRDTRTDTQY
>13|TRBJ2-1|NA|TRBV5-1
ASSPDGTSYNEQF
>12|TRBJ2-7|TRBD1|TRBV20-1
SAMKGAVSYEQY
>11|TRBJ1-5|NA|TRBV12-3/TRBV12-4
ASSTTQPQPQH
>12|TRBJ1-5|TRBD1|TRBV25-1
ASSIGGSNQPQH
>13|TRBJ1-5|NA|TRBV19
ASMVFEARDQPQH
>14|TRBJ2-2|TRBD1|TRBV12-3/TRBV12-4
ASSPGQGGWTGELF
>11|TRBJ1-2|NA|TRBV12-3/TRBV12-4
ASSLGSNYGYT
>13|TRBJ2-7|TRBD1|TRBV7-3
ASSTRTGGNYEQY
>11|TRBJ1-5|NA|TRBV24-1
ATTGRGDQPQH
>11|TRBJ1-4|TRBD1|TRBV27
ATTGGANEKLF
>9|TRBJ2-7|NA|TRBV30
AWGTAYEQY
>13|TRBJ1-5|NA|TRBV6-1
ASRETGTPRQPQH
>11|TRBJ2-1|NA|TRBV20-1
SASRDSYNEQF
>10|TRBJ2-7|NA|TRBV20-1
SARGQTYEQY
>11|TRBJ1-2|NA|TRBV30
AWSVGWGDGYT
>13|TRBJ1-2|NA|TRBV15
ATSRDETDYVGYT